These 28 T cell receptor beta chains were sequenced from one sample in a study of T cells in Graves' hyperthyroidism and ophthalmopathy. Regions amplified from RNA transcripts were the TCR beta CDR3 regions. A set of HTBI primers served as the primers for a first-round RT-PCR of the TCR CDR3. Using its own MiXCR run on the multiplex PCR reads, TCRdb lists one record per CDR3 protein. The table shows fewer than 750,000 distinct CDR3 sequences, with roughly 14% occurring only once. Sequenced: blood. The source is a woman between 40 and 50 years old with Graves' ophthalmopathy.

This clonotype was detected many times. The CDR3 DNA follows: TGTGCCAGCAGTTTTCATTGGACTAGCGACTCCTACGAGCAGTACTTC. This codes for CASSFHWTSDSYEQYF. This sequence joins TRBV27 and TRBJ2-7; 9 nucleotides line up with TRBD2. The germline V gene encodes CDR1 MNHEY and CDR2 SMNVEV (reference sequence). Unmatched junction bases numbered 6, after V lost 3 bases and J lost 0 bases. This CDR3 has 16 amino acids.

This clonotype was counted a few times. The CDR3 DNA follows: TGTGCCAGCAGCCCGAGCCTTTTGGACAGACGCACCGGGGAGCTGTTTTTT. This codes for CASSPSLLDRRTGELFF. The chain couples TRBV11-1 to TRBJ2-2, with D possibly matching TRBD1 (6 bases). The germline V gene encodes CDR1 SGHAT and CDR2 FQDESV (reference sequence). With 5 bases removed from V and 4 bases from J, the gap between germline ends came to 20 bases. The CDR3 consists of 17 residues. The full variable domain, with the rest looked up from reference TRBV11-1 and TRBJ2-2, is EAEVAQSPRYKITEKSQAVAFWCDPISGHATLYWYRQILGQGPELLVQFQDESVVDDSQLPKDRFSAERLKGVDSTLKIQPAELGDSAMYLCASSPSLLDRRTGELFFGEGSRLTVL.

This clonotype has a count of ten or more. The chain joins TRBV24-1 to TRBJ2-7, with 8 bases fitting TRBD1. The germline gives CDR1 KGHDR, CDR2 SFDVKD. V was pared by 2 bases and J by 1 base, with 3 bases of the junction left unmatched. The CDR3 consists of 15 residues. Here the CDR3 reads CATSDSRTGSYEQYF. Here the CDR3 DNA reads TGTGCCACCAGTGATTCCCGGACAGGGTCCTACGAGCAGTACTTC.

This clonotype appeared many times. The junction does not match germline at one end; this may be a read error. The chain couples TRBV7-9 to TRBJ2-7, with D hard to call. Germline V gene data show CDR1 as SEHNR and CDR2 as FQNEAQ (reference sequence). The CDR3 is made up of 13 amino acids. The CDR3 spells CASSRTEKYGQYF. CDR3 sequence (DNA): TGTGCCAGCAGTCGGACGGAGAAATACGGGCAGTACTTC. The full variable domain, completed using reference TRBV7-9 and TRBJ2-7, is DTGVSQNPRHKITKRGQNVTFRCDPISEHNRLYWYRQTLGQGPEFLTYFQNEAQLEKSRLLSDRFSAERPKGSFSTLEIQRTEQGDSAMYLCASSRTEKYGQYFGPGTRLTVT.

This clonotype appeared many times. The chain employs TRBV6-5 and TRBJ1-2; 9 bases are a match to TRBD1. CDR1 and CDR2 (germline): MNHEY, SVGAGI. Losses at the gene ends were 5 bases for V and 8 bases for J; bases not matched to a gene: 12. The length of the CDR3 is 15 residues. CDR3 protein: CASSTRTGARRGYTF. CDR3 nucleotide sequence: TGTGCCAGCAGTACTCGGACAGGGGCGAGAAGAGGCTACACCTTC.

The table lists this clonotype with many counts. This chain joins TRBV30 and TRBJ2-5, with TRBD1 matching 8 bases. Germline V gives CDR1 GTSNPN, CDR2 SVGIG (reference sequence). The CDR3 length is 14 residues. V shed 5 bases and J 5 bases; nucleotides not matched to a gene: 10. In DNA form, the CDR3 reads TGTGCCTGGGCCCGACAGGGGACCGCCGAGACCCAGTACTTC. Protein: CAWARQGTAETQYF.

Many counts were recorded for this clonotype. The chain couples TRBV6-2 or TRBV6-3 to TRBJ1-1; no firm D call. The CDR3 has 13 amino acids. The V end lost 6 bases, the J end lost 2 bases, and 10 bases lay between the germline ends. Germline loops: CDR1 MNHEY, CDR2 SVGEGT. The CDR3 spells CASSFDTNTEAFF. CDR3 in DNA: TGTGCCAGCAGCTTCGACACCAACACTGAAGCTTTCTTT.

This clonotype occurred many times. V is TRBV28 and J is TRBJ2-5; 9 nucleotides line up with TRBD2. J was trimmed by 2 bases and V by 3 bases; bases with no gene match: 7. Germline CDR1 MDHEN, CDR2 SYDVKM. This CDR3 is 16 amino acids long. CDR3 bases: TGTGCCAGCAGTTTTCTGGCGGGAGGGCGGCAAGAGACCCAGTACTTC. Residues: CASSFLAGGRQETQYF.

V is TRBV5-1 and J is TRBJ2-7, with D perhaps TRBD1 or TRBD2 (6 bases each). The CDR3 is 14 residues long. The V end was cut by 0 bases, the J end by 6 bases, with 13 bases between. CDR1 and CDR2 (germline): SGHRS, YFSETQ. In DNA, the CDR3 is TGCGCCAGCAGCTTGGTAGTAGGGGGGTTCGAGCAGTACTTC. Its protein product is CASSLVVGGFEQYF.

Here the CDR3 DNA reads TGTGCCAGCACCCGGGGGGGCCGGAGGAACACTGAAGCTTTCTTT. It translates to CASTRGGRRNTEAFF. J is TRBJ1-1 and V is TRBV12-3 or TRBV12-4, with D perhaps matching TRBD1 (6 bases). V was clipped by 7 bases and J by 1 base, with 16 bases between them. This CDR3 has 15 residues.

In this sample, this clonotype turned up a few times. This chain connects TRBV6-2 or TRBV6-3 to TRBJ2-6; no clear D gene. The CDR3 contains 17 residues. Germline CDR1 reads MNHEY; CDR2 reads SVGEGT. Trimming removed 2 bases from V and 4 bases from J, with 15 bases in between. CDR3 sequence reads: CASSYSGQVAGANVLTF. The DNA of the CDR3 is TGTGCCAGCAGTTACAGTGGGCAGGTTGCAGGGGCCAACGTCCTGACTTTC.

In this sample, this clonotype turned up a few times. The V call is TRBV28, the J call TRBJ2-5; D is ambiguous. The CDR3 is 16 amino acids. The germline V gene has CDR1 MDHEN and CDR2 SYDVKM. V gave up 7 bases and J gave up 2 bases, with 20 bases separating them. As DNA, the CDR3 is TGTGCCAGCAATGACTTGATACGTACGAGTCAAGAGACCCAGTACTTC. It is translated as CASNDLIRTSQETQYF. The whole variable domain, filled in from reference TRBV28 and TRBJ2-5, reads DVKVTQSSRYLVKRTGEKVFLECVQDMDHENMFWYRQDPGLGLRLIYFSYDVKMKEKGDIPEGYSVSREKKERFSLILESASTNQTSMYLCASNDLIRTSQETQYFGPGTRLLVL.

This clonotype was seen only a few times. The chain employs TRBV5-6 and TRBJ1-1; D perhaps matches TRBD1 (5 bases). Germline assignment: CDR1 SGHDT and CDR2 YYEEEE. This CDR3 comprises 12 residues. Trimming pared 4 bases from V and 10 bases from J, leaving 14 bases between. The CDR3 protein is CASSPSGAGAFF. For the CDR3, the DNA is TGTGCCAGCAGCCCCTCTGGGGCCGGAGCTTTCTTT. Drawing the rest from reference TRBV5-6 and TRBJ1-1, the complete variable domain is DAGVTQSPTHLIKTRGQQVTLRCSPKSGHDTVSWYQQALGQGPQFIFQYYEEEERQRGNFPDRFSGHQFPNYSSELNVNALLLGDSALYLCASSPSGAGAFFGQGTRLTVV.

This clonotype was found many times. The gene calls are TRBV7-3 and TRBJ1-1; D might be TRBD1 (6 bases). Trimming shortened V by 2 bases and J by 5 bases, and 12 bases separated the two germline ends. CDR1 and CDR2 from the germline V gene are SGHTA and FQGTGA. The CDR3 sequence is 14 residues long. The CDR3, as DNA: TGTGCCAGCAGCTTACCCCGGGGGCGGACTGAAGCTTTCTTT. Residues: CASSLPRGRTEAFF.

The chain couples TRBV6-1 to TRBJ2-7; D gene uncertain. The CDR3 is made up of 14 amino acids. Looked up from germline, CDR1 is MNHNS and CDR2 is SASEGT. Trimming pared 7 bases from V and 2 bases from J, leaving 15 bases between. DNA of the CDR3: TGTGCCAGCAAGTGGTCTAGGCTAACCTACGAGCAGTACTTC. Encoded protein: CASKWSRLTYEQYF.

V usage is TRBV6-5 and J usage is TRBJ1-1, with 7 bases lining up with TRBD1. Germline V gene data show CDR1 as MNHEY and CDR2 as SVGAGI. This CDR3 region has 15 residues. The junction had 6 bases not matched to a gene; V was cut back by 0 bases and J by 5 bases. CDR3 DNA: TGTGCCAGCAGTTACTCCGACAGGGCGGAGACTGAAGCTTTCTTT. Its protein is CASSYSDRAETEAFF.

The chain joins TRBV6-2 or TRBV6-3 to TRBJ2-7, with D possibly being TRBD1 (5 bases). The V end was cut by 2 bases, the J end by 4 bases, with 24 bases between. Germline V gene sequence: CDR1 MNHEY, CDR2 SVGEGT. CDR3 length: 18 amino acids. The CDR3 here is CASSYGAGRGFGKYEQYF. CDR3 nucleotide sequence: TGTGCCAGCAGTTACGGGGCCGGAAGGGGATTCGGAAAGTACGAGCAGTACTTC.

This clonotype appeared many times. The chain recombines TRBV27 with TRBJ1-2; tentatively, D is TRBD1 (5 bases). This CDR3 has 14 residues. CDR1 and CDR2 (germline): MNHEY, SMNVEV (reference sequence). Trimming pared 7 bases from V and 7 bases from J, leaving 19 bases between. CDR3 residues: CASTERGRGGGYTF. The CDR3 DNA is TGTGCCAGCACTGAAAGGGGCAGAGGAGGTGGCTACACCTTC.

The V and J genes are TRBV3-1 and TRBJ2-7; D is undetermined. This CDR3 contains 12 residues. With 1 base removed from V and 7 bases from J, the gap between germline ends came to 8 bases. The germline V gene has CDR1 LGHDT and CDR2 YNNKEL (reference sequence). DNA of the CDR3: TGTGCCAGCAGCCAAGCTCGTCGAGAGCAGTACTTC. Translation: CASSQARREQYF.

This clonotype has a count of ten or more. At one of its ends the junction is not consistent with the germline gene, which may arise from a read error. V usage is TRBV10-3 and J usage is TRBJ1-1, with a weak D call TRBD1 (6 bases). The CDR3 runs to 16 residues. In germline, CDR1 is ENHRY, CDR2 SYGVKD. The CDR3 region has the DNA TGTGCCATCAGTGAGTCGGTTGGGGGCTTGAAGACTGAAGCTTTCTTT. It is translated as CAISESVGGLKTEAFF.

This clonotype was seen at least ten times. The CDR3, as DNA: TGTGCCAGCAGTTTACGCCCAGCGGGATACGAGCAGTACTTC. Protein sequence: CASSLRPAGYEQYF. The chain is built from TRBV27 and TRBJ2-7, with TRBD2 matching 7 bases. J gave up 4 bases and V 2 bases, and 5 bases lay outside the gene matches. CDR3 length: 14 residues. Germline V gene sequence: CDR1 MNHEY, CDR2 SMNVEV (reference sequence).

This clonotype was observed at least ten times. This chain joins TRBV29-1 and TRBJ2-5; D gene uncertain. Germline V gene sequence: CDR1 SQVTM, CDR2 ANQGSEA. Trimming removed 3 bases at V and 0 bases at J, with 8 bases between. The CDR3 extends over 13 amino acids. CDR3 nucleotide sequence: TGCAGCGTTGATTCGAGTTACCAAGAGACCCAGTACTTC. The encoded protein is CSVDSSYQETQYF. Looking up the rest from reference TRBV29-1 and TRBJ2-5 gives the full variable domain: SAVISQKPSRDICQRGTSLTIQCQVDSQVTMMFWYRQQPGQSLTLIATANQGSEATYESGFVIDKFPISRPNLTFSTLTVSNMSPEDSSIYLCSVDSSYQETQYFGPGTRLLVL.

The sample holds a few counts of this clonotype. The rearrangement links TRBV18 to TRBJ1-2; TRBD1 agrees at 7 bases. V lost 5 bases and J lost 5; bases outside the gene matches: 5. The germline CDR1 and CDR2 sequences are KGHSH and LQKENI. The CDR3 has 13 amino acids. The CDR3 coding sequence is TGTGCCAGCTCAGATGGACAGGATTATGGCTACACCTTC. Its protein is CASSDGQDYGYTF.

This clonotype was found many times. CDR3 sequence: CASSEGGKTGYTF. CDR3 in DNA: TGTGCCAGCAGTGAAGGAGGGAAGACAGGCTACACCTTC. The chain recombines TRBV25-1 with TRBJ1-2; D is unresolved. The CDR3 spans 13 residues. Trimming removed 2 bases at V and 8 bases at J, with 12 bases between. Germline lookup yields CDR1 MGHDK and CDR2 SYGVNS.

This clonotype was picked up many times. No conserved phenylalanine or tryptophan is present at the end of the CDR3, so a read error is the likely explanation. This rearrangement joins TRBV12-3 or TRBV12-4 to TRBJ2-5, with 7 bases that match TRBD2. V was clipped by 3 bases and J by 5 bases; unmatched bases: 3. The CDR3 contains 13 residues. The CDR3 sequence: CASSFSRGETQYL. CDR3 nucleotides: TGTGCCAGCAGTTTTTCGCGGGGGGAGACCCAGTACCTC.

In this sample, this clonotype turned up a few times. This rearrangement joins TRBV3-1 to TRBJ2-7, with unresolved D. Deletions cut 0 bases from V and 5 bases from J, with 11 bases between. The CDR3 has 14 amino acids. The V gene's germline CDR1 is LGHDT and CDR2 YNNKEL (reference sequence). For the CDR3, the DNA is TGTGCCAGCAGCCAAGATACCGGGTGGGACGAGCAGTACTTC. This encodes CASSQDTGWDEQYF.

The chain has TRBV11-1 and TRBJ2-5, with TRBD2 as a possible D gene (5 bases). Germline V lookup: CDR1 SGHAT, CDR2 FQDESV (reference sequence). This CDR3 has 18 residues. Trimming took 5 bases from V and 1 from J, leaving 23 bases between them. The DNA for the CDR3 is TGTGCCAGCAGCGTAGGAGCGGTGGGGAGACGATTCCAAGAGACCCAGTACTTC. It codes for CASSVGAVGRRFQETQYF.

This sequence joins TRBV27 and TRBJ1-1, with D hard to call. The V and J ends lost 7 bases and 0 bases respectively, with 9 bases between them. CDR3 length equals 13 residues. CDR1 and CDR2 from the germline V gene are MNHEY and SMNVEV (reference sequence). CDR3 nucleotides: TGTGCCAGCACCCAGAGATTGAACACTGAAGCTTTCTTT. Translating gives CASTQRLNTEAFF.